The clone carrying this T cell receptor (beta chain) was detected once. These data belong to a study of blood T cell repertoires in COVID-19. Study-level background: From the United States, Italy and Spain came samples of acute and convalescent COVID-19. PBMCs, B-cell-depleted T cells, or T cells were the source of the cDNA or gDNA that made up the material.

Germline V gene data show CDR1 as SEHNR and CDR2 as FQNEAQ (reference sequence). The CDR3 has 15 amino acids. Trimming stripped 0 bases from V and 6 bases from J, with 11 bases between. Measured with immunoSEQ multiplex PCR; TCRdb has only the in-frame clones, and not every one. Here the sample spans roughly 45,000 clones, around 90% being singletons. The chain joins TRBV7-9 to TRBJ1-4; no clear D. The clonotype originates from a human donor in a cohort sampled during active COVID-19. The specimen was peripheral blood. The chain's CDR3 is CASSLARGFDEKLFF. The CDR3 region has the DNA TGTGCCAGCAGCTTAGCGAGAGGCTTTGATGAAAAACTGTTTTTT.